This T cell receptor beta chain was recorded in a study of T cells in Graves' hyperthyroidism and ophthalmopathy. This clonotype has at least ten counts. The investigators amplified TCR beta CDR3 regions from RNA transcripts. HTBI primers drove first-round RT-PCR of the TCR CDR3. TCRdb re-analysed the multiplex PCR reads in MiXCR, keeping a single row per CDR3 protein. The sample lists around 420,000 distinct CDR3 sequences; around 13% were seen once. Absence of ophthalmopathy progression within 18 months defined stable Graves' hyperthyroidism. CDR3 length equals 15 residues. The ends were cut back, 6 bases at V and 7 bases at J, with 22 bases in the middle.

J is TRBJ2-7 and V is TRBV12-3 or TRBV12-4; the D gene could be TRBD1 or TRBD2 (5 bases each). The receptor's source is a woman aged 18-29 years with Graves' hyperthyroidism. Input material: blood. CDR3 loop: CASRRTGTTSSEQYF. In DNA form, the CDR3 reads TGTGCCAGCAGGCGAACCGGGACCACCTCCTCGGAGCAGTACTTC.